The TCR beta chain described here comes from a study of T cells in Graves' hyperthyroidism and ophthalmopathy. Source material for PBMCs was more than 7.5 ml fresh peripheral blood. Germline V CDR1 and CDR2: MNHNS, SASEGT. The CDR3 spans 15 residues. With V trimmed by 6 bases and J by 3 bases, 7 bases remained unmatched. Researchers took RNA transcripts and amplified the TCR beta CDR3 regions from them. When the TCR CDR3 underwent first-round RT-PCR, the HTBI primer set was used. TCRdb independently ran MiXCR on the multiplex PCR reads; one entry per CDR3 protein. Found here are more than 650,000 distinct CDR3 sequences, about 14% of them singletons; the top ten hold about 10%.

Sample: blood. The source of this sequence is a woman aged 18-29 years with Graves' hyperthyroidism. V is TRBV6-1 and J is TRBJ2-3, with 9 bases identical to TRBD2. Here the CDR3 DNA reads TGTGCCAGCAGCGAAATGCTAGCGGGGACAGATACGCAGTATTTT. This encodes CASSEMLAGTDTQYF.